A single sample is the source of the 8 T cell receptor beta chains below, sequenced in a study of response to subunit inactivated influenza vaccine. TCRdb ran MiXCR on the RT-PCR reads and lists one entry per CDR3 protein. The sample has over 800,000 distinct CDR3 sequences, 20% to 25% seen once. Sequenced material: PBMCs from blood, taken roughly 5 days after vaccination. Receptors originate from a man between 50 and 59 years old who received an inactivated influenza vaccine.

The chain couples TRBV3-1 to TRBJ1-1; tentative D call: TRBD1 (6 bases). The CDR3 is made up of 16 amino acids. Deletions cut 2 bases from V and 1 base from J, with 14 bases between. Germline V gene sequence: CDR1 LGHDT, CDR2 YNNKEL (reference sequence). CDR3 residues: CASSQPPGQQNTEAFF. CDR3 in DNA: TGTGCCAGCAGCCAACCCCCGGGACAACAGAACACTGAAGCTTTCTTT.

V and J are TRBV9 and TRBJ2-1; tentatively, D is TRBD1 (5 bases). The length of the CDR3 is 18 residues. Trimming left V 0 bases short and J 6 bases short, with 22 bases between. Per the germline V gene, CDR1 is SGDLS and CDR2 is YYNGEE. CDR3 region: CASSVVGWGVSRGNEQFF. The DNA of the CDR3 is TGTGCCAGCAGCGTAGTCGGGTGGGGCGTCTCTCGTGGCAATGAGCAGTTCTTC.

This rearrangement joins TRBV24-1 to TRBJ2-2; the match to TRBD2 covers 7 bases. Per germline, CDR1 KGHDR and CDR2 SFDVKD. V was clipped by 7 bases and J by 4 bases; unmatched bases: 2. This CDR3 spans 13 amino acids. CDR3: CATRAGTTGELFF. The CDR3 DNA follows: TGTGCCACCAGAGCGGGGACCACCGGGGAGCTGTTTTTT.

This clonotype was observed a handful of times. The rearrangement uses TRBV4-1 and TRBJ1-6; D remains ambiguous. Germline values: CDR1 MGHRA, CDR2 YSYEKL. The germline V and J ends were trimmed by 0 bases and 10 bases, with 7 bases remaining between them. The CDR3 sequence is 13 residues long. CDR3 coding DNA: TGCGCCAGCAGCCAAGATCTACGGTCACCCCTCCACTTT. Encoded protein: CASSQDLRSPLHF.

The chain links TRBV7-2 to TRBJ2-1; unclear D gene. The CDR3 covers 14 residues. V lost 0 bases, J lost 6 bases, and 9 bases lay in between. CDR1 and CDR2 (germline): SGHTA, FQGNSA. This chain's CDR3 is CASSLAIRLNEQFF. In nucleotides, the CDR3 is TGTGCCAGCAGCTTAGCAATTAGACTCAATGAGCAGTTCTTC. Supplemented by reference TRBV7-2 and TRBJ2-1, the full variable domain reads GAGVSQSPSNKVTEKGKDVELRCDPISGHTALYWYRQSLGQGLEFLIYFQGNSAPDKSGLPSDRFSAERTGGSVSTLTIQRTQQEDSAVYLCASSLAIRLNEQFFGPGTRLTVL.

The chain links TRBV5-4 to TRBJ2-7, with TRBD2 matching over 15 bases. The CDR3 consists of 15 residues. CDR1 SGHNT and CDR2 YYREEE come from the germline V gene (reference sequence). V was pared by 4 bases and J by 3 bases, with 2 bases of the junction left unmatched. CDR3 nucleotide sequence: TGTGCCAGCAGCACGGGACTAGCGGGAGGCTACGAGCAGTACTTC. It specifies CASSTGLAGGYEQYF. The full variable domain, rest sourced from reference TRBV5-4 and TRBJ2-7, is ETGVTQSPTHLIKTRGQQVTLRCSSQSGHNTVSWYQQALGQGPQFIFQYYREEENGRGNFPPRFSGLQFPNYSSELNVNALELDDSALYLCASSTGLAGGYEQYFGPGTRLTVT.

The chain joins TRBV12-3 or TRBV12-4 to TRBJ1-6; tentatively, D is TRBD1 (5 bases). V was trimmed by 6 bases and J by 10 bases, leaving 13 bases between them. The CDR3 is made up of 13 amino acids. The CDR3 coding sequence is TGTGCCAGCAGCCCGGGACGCTGGTCACCCCTCCACTTT. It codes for CASSPGRWSPLHF.

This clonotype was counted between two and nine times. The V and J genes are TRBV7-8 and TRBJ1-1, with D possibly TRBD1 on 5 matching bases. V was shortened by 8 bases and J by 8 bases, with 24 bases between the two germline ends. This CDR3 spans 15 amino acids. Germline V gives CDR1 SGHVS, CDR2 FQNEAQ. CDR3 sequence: CASVGLGPPGSEAFF. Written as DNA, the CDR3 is TGTGCCAGCGTGGGACTAGGGCCACCCGGTAGCGAAGCTTTCTTT.